This TCR beta chain was documented in a study of blood T cell repertoires in COVID-19. Study-level background: The United States, Italy and Spain were the sources of the acute and convalescent COVID-19 samples. From T cells, B-cell-depleted T cells, or PBMCs came the material, which was cDNA or gDNA.

Some clones are missing from TCRdb's copy, which holds only in-frame ones; the method was immunoSEQ multiplex PCR. The profile covers 35,000 to 40,000 clones, with 87% appearing a single time and 4.7% taken by the ten largest. Seattle's enrolled individuals joined amid active infection and were then monitored longitudinally. This CDR3 contains 15 residues. Germline loops: CDR1 LGHDT, CDR2 YNNKEL (reference sequence). Trimming cost V 5 bases and J 4 bases; bases outside gene matches: 6. The sequenced sample was peripheral blood. The receptor comes from a man in his fifties or sixties with COVID-19, enrolled during active disease. This rearrangement joins TRBV3-1 (or the pseudogene TRBV3-2) to TRBJ2-1; 9 bases agree with TRBD1. CDR3 nucleotide sequence: TGTGCCAGCAGCTTAGGGACAGGGACATACAATGAGCAGTTCTTC. It translates to CASSLGTGTYNEQFF.